This T cell receptor (beta chain) was captured by sequencing in a study of cytomegalovirus exposure and HLA in healthy donors. For the study at large: A previous analysis identified 100 million or so unique TCR beta sequences derived from approximately 190 million T cells. Whole-study findings and limits: Association of a missense DCLRE1C variant with TCR beta V- and J-gene trimming was reported in a later analysis. The authors enumerated 150 to 200 TCR beta chains as linked to cytomegalovirus.

PCR involved 60 Vbeta and 13 Jbeta primers. The repertoire was sequenced with immunoSEQ multiplex PCR; TCRdb's copy has only in-frame clones and lacks some. Of around 150,000 clones listed, roughly 80% are singletons. Turning to this clone: Antigen: not known.

V was clipped by 1 base and J by 2 bases, with 9 bases between them. The CDR3 runs 14 residues. CDR1 and CDR2 from the germline V gene are SGHDN and FVKESK. The rearrangement uses TRBV14 and TRBJ2-7, with D possibly being TRBD2 (6 bases). The TCR comes from a human donor in good health. Sequenced sample: PBMCs. CDR3 protein: CASSQGRDPYEQYF. CDR3 DNA: TGTGCCAGCAGCCAAGGGCGGGACCCCTACGAGCAGTACTTC.